This is a list of T cell receptor beta chains from one sample in a study of shared clonotypes between healthy human individuals. Profiled with immunoSEQ multiplex PCR; TCRdb holds only in-frame clones, not every one. The sample carries millions of clones, 85% to 95% recorded once. Sequencing was performed on naive CD4+ T cells sorted from blood. The receptor source for this set is a man aged 18 to 29 in good health. The CDR3 runs from the conserved cysteine through the conserved F or W. D genes are given only for firm matches. Only part of the rows carry a size: once, few, many, or a class if the clone is expanded.

d_call: NA
clone_size: NA
j_call: TRBJ2-1
cdr3_length: 14
v_call: TRBV5-1
cdr3_aa: CASSSSGTYNEQFF
cdr3_nt: TGCGCCAGCAGCTCCTCGGGGACTTACAATGAGCAGTTCTTC

d_call: NA
clone_size: NA
j_call: TRBJ1-3
cdr3_length: 15
v_call: TRBV6-5
cdr3_aa: CASMSTGHSGNTIYF
cdr3_nt: TGTGCCAGCATGTCTACAGGGCACTCTGGAAACACCATATATTTT

d_call: NA
clone_size: NA
j_call: TRBJ2-7
cdr3_length: 11
v_call: TRBV6-1
cdr3_aa: CASSLKNEQYF
cdr3_nt: TGTGCCAGCAGCCTCAAAAACGAGCAGTACTTC

d_call: NA
clone_size: NA
j_call: TRBJ2-5
cdr3_length: 13
v_call: TRBV6-5
cdr3_aa: CASSYSRAETQYF
cdr3_nt: TGTGCCAGCAGTTATAGCAGGGCGGAGACCCAGTACTTC

d_call: TRBD1
clone_size: NA
j_call: TRBJ2-7
cdr3_length: 14
v_call: TRBV5-4
cdr3_aa: CASSQRQGIGEQYF
cdr3_nt: TGTGCCAGCAGCCAACGACAGGGAATAGGCGAGCAGTACTTC

d_call: NA
clone_size: NA
j_call: TRBJ2-1
cdr3_length: 15
v_call: TRBV2
cdr3_aa: CASSAQSGINNEQFF
cdr3_nt: TGTGCCAGCAGTGCCCAAAGCGGAATCAACAATGAGCAGTTCTTC

d_call: TRBD1
clone_size: NA
j_call: TRBJ2-7
cdr3_length: 11
v_call: TRBV29-1
cdr3_aa: CSGQTGSEQYF
cdr3_nt: TGCAGCGGACAGACAGGGTCGGAGCAGTACTTC

d_call: NA
clone_size: once
j_call: TRBJ2-3
cdr3_length: 13
v_call: TRBV9
cdr3_aa: CASSVEPSDTQYF
cdr3_nt: TGTGCCAGCAGCGTAGAGCCGTCAGATACGCAGTATTTT

d_call: TRBD1
clone_size: NA
j_call: TRBJ2-1
cdr3_length: 14
v_call: TRBV6-6
cdr3_aa: CASRSGQGNNEQFF
cdr3_nt: TGTGCCAGCAGGTCGGGACAGGGGAACAATGAGCAGTTCTTC

d_call: NA
clone_size: once
j_call: TRBJ2-1
cdr3_length: 15
v_call: TRBV21-1
cdr3_aa: CASSPWTSARNEQFF
cdr3_nt: TGTGCCAGCAGCCCCTGGACTAGCGCCAGGAATGAGCAGTTCTTC

d_call: NA
clone_size: NA
j_call: TRBJ2-1
cdr3_length: 14
v_call: TRBV21-1
cdr3_aa: CASSKVTGYNEQFF
cdr3_nt: TGTGCCAGCAGCAAAGTTACAGGCTACAATGAGCAGTTCTTC

d_call: NA
clone_size: NA
j_call: TRBJ1-2
cdr3_length: 13
v_call: TRBV5-4
cdr3_aa: CASSLASDRGYTF
cdr3_nt: TGTGCCAGCAGCTTGGCTTCCGATCGGGGCTACACCTTC

d_call: NA
clone_size: NA
j_call: TRBJ2-7
cdr3_length: 13
v_call: TRBV27
cdr3_aa: CASSFSTPYEQYF
cdr3_nt: TGTGCCAGCAGTTTTTCGACACCCTACGAGCAGTACTTC

d_call: TRBD2
clone_size: NA
j_call: TRBJ2-3
cdr3_length: 17
v_call: TRBV4-2
cdr3_aa: CASSQDGAGGPTDTQYF
cdr3_nt: TGTGCCAGCAGCCAAGATGGGGCGGGAGGACCCACAGATACGCAGTATTTT

d_call: TRBD1
clone_size: NA
j_call: TRBJ1-4
cdr3_length: 14
v_call: TRBV9
cdr3_aa: CASSSGGFGEKLFF
cdr3_nt: TGTGCCAGCAGCTCAGGGGGCTTCGGTGAAAAACTGTTTTTT

d_call: NA
clone_size: NA
j_call: TRBJ2-1
cdr3_length: 11
v_call: TRBV2
cdr3_aa: CASSSTSQKFF
cdr3_nt: TGTGCCAGCAGCTCGACTAGTCAGAAGTTCTTC

d_call: NA
clone_size: few
j_call: TRBJ1-6
cdr3_length: 13
v_call: TRBV4-3
cdr3_aa: CASSQERGAPLHF
cdr3_nt: TGCGCCAGCAGCCAAGAACGGGGGGCACCCCTCCACTTT

d_call: NA
clone_size: NA
j_call: TRBJ1-1
cdr3_length: 13
v_call: TRBV27
cdr3_aa: CASTRGLNTEAFF
cdr3_nt: TGTGCCAGCACCCGGGGCCTGAACACTGAAGCTTTCTTT

d_call: NA
clone_size: NA
j_call: TRBJ2-3
cdr3_length: 13
v_call: TRBV30
cdr3_aa: CAIRHTSTDTQYF
cdr3_nt: TGTGCCATCCGCCATACTAGCACAGATACGCAGTATTTT

d_call: TRBD2
clone_size: NA
j_call: TRBJ2-3
cdr3_length: 15
v_call: TRBV5-4
cdr3_aa: CASSFGRGGPDTQYF
cdr3_nt: TGTGCCAGCAGCTTCGGGCGGGGGGGCCCCGATACGCAGTATTTT

d_call: NA
clone_size: NA
j_call: TRBJ2-7
cdr3_length: 14
v_call: TRBV7-2
cdr3_aa: CASSLGRGRLEQYF
cdr3_nt: TGTGCCAGCAGCTTAGGGCGAGGACGTTTGGAGCAGTACTTC

d_call: NA
clone_size: NA
j_call: TRBJ1-1
cdr3_length: 11
v_call: TRBV30
cdr3_aa: CAWSIGTVAFF
cdr3_nt: TGTGCCTGGAGCATCGGGACCGTGGCTTTCTTT

d_call: TRBD1
clone_size: NA
j_call: TRBJ1-2
cdr3_length: 15
v_call: TRBV29-1
cdr3_aa: CSVETGVQPNYGYTF
cdr3_nt: TGCAGCGTTGAGACAGGGGTTCAACCTAACTATGGCTACACCTTC

d_call: NA
clone_size: NA
j_call: TRBJ2-1
cdr3_length: 13
v_call: TRBV14
cdr3_aa: CASSQGSYNEQFF
cdr3_nt: TGTGCCAGCAGCCAAGGTTCTTACAATGAGCAGTTCTTC

d_call: TRBD2
clone_size: once
j_call: TRBJ2-2
cdr3_length: 15
v_call: TRBV9
cdr3_aa: CASSVGLADTGELFF
cdr3_nt: TGTGCCAGCAGCGTAGGACTAGCAGACACCGGGGAGCTGTTTTTT

d_call: TRBD2
clone_size: NA
j_call: TRBJ2-2
cdr3_length: 15
v_call: TRBV9
cdr3_aa: CASSVGLAGTGELFF
cdr3_nt: TGTGCCAGCAGCGTAGGACTAGCGGGGACCGGGGAGCTGTTTTTT

d_call: NA
clone_size: once
j_call: TRBJ2-2
cdr3_length: 15
v_call: TRBV6-6
cdr3_aa: CASSGIGSGTGELFF
cdr3_nt: TGTGCCAGCAGTGGTATCGGGAGCGGAACCGGGGAGCTGTTTTTT

d_call: NA
clone_size: NA
j_call: TRBJ1-5
cdr3_length: 14
v_call: TRBV5-1
cdr3_aa: CASSLVGGDQPQHF
cdr3_nt: TGCGCCAGCAGCTTGGTTGGGGGAGATCAGCCCCAGCATTTT

d_call: NA
clone_size: NA
j_call: TRBJ1-4
cdr3_length: 15
v_call: TRBV6-6
cdr3_aa: CASSPQGRSGEKLFF
cdr3_nt: TGTGCCAGCAGCCCCCAGGGGAGAAGCGGCGAAAAACTGTTTTTT

d_call: NA
clone_size: NA
j_call: TRBJ2-5
cdr3_length: 12
v_call: TRBV6-4
cdr3_aa: CASRDSGGTQYF
cdr3_nt: TGTGCCAGCAGGGACTCTGGAGGGACCCAGTACTTC

d_call: TRBD1
clone_size: once
j_call: TRBJ2-5
cdr3_length: 16
v_call: TRBV5-4
cdr3_aa: CASSLATGVRVETQYF
cdr3_nt: TGTGCCAGCAGCTTAGCGACAGGGGTTCGGGTTGAGACCCAGTACTTC

d_call: NA
clone_size: once
j_call: TRBJ2-2
cdr3_length: 15
v_call: TRBV18
cdr3_aa: CASSPGHLNTGELFF
cdr3_nt: TGTGCCAGCTCACCGGGACACCTGAACACCGGGGAGCTGTTTTTT

d_call: NA
clone_size: NA
j_call: TRBJ1-6
cdr3_length: 15
v_call: TRBV18
cdr3_aa: CASSPLSGERSPLHF
cdr3_nt: TGTGCCAGCTCACCACTGTCGGGGGAACGGTCACCCCTCCACTTT

d_call: TRBD2
clone_size: NA
j_call: TRBJ2-5
cdr3_length: 14
v_call: TRBV10-2
cdr3_aa: CASSEGTSGETQYF
cdr3_nt: TGCGCCAGCAGTGAGGGGACTAGCGGCGAGACCCAGTACTTC

d_call: NA
clone_size: NA
j_call: TRBJ2-5
cdr3_length: 14
v_call: TRBV5-1
cdr3_aa: CASSLAGPQETQYF
cdr3_nt: TGCGCCAGCAGCTTGGCCGGACCCCAAGAGACCCAGTACTTC

d_call: NA
clone_size: NA
j_call: TRBJ2-5
cdr3_length: 13
v_call: TRBV7-9
cdr3_aa: CASSRVGVETQYF
cdr3_nt: TGTGCCAGCAGCAGAGTGGGGGTAGAGACCCAGTACTTC

d_call: TRBD2
clone_size: NA
j_call: TRBJ2-5
cdr3_length: 16
v_call: TRBV5-8
cdr3_aa: CASSGGTSGGIETQYF
cdr3_nt: TGTGCCAGCAGCGGAGGGACTAGCGGGGGGATAGAGACCCAGTACTTC

d_call: TRBD2
clone_size: NA
j_call: TRBJ2-1
cdr3_length: 18
v_call: TRBV4-1
cdr3_aa: CASSQVMGTSGQNNEQFF
cdr3_nt: TGCGCCAGCAGCCAAGTCATGGGGACTAGCGGACAGAACAATGAGCAGTTCTTC

d_call: NA
clone_size: NA
j_call: TRBJ2-7
cdr3_length: 12
v_call: TRBV5-1
cdr3_aa: CASSLGGGEQYF
cdr3_nt: TGCGCCAGCAGCTTGGGGGGAGGCGAGCAGTACTTC

d_call: TRBD1
clone_size: NA
j_call: TRBJ2-7
cdr3_length: 15
v_call: TRBV27
cdr3_aa: CASSPLRDRRLEQYF
cdr3_nt: TGTGCCAGCAGTCCACTCCGGGACAGACGTTTGGAGCAGTACTTC

d_call: NA
clone_size: NA
j_call: TRBJ2-5
cdr3_length: 15
v_call: TRBV12-5
cdr3_aa: CASGLVHGTQETQYF
cdr3_nt: TGTGCTAGTGGTTTGGTACACGGAACACAAGAGACCCAGTACTTC

d_call: TRBD2
clone_size: NA
j_call: TRBJ2-1
cdr3_length: 15
v_call: TRBV5-4
cdr3_aa: CASSPLAGGYNEQFF
cdr3_nt: TGTGCCAGCAGCCCACTAGCGGGAGGTTACAATGAGCAGTTCTTC

d_call: TRBD1
clone_size: NA
j_call: TRBJ2-6
cdr3_length: 18
v_call: TRBV25-1
cdr3_aa: CASSSTGTGSPGANVLTF
cdr3_nt: TGTGCCAGCAGTTCTACCGGGACAGGCTCTCCTGGGGCCAACGTCCTGACTTTC

d_call: NA
clone_size: NA
j_call: TRBJ2-1
cdr3_length: 15
v_call: TRBV7-2
cdr3_aa: CASSLDVGRSNEQFF
cdr3_nt: TGTGCCAGCAGCTTAGATGTCGGGAGAAGCAATGAGCAGTTCTTC

d_call: NA
clone_size: NA
j_call: TRBJ1-2
cdr3_length: 13
v_call: TRBV19
cdr3_aa: CASTTTLGWGYTF
cdr3_nt: TGTGCCAGTACCACCACCTTGGGTTGGGGCTACACCTTC

d_call: NA
clone_size: NA
j_call: TRBJ1-1
cdr3_length: 11
v_call: TRBV20-1
cdr3_aa: CSARDLTEAFF
cdr3_nt: TGCAGTGCTAGAGATTTGACTGAAGCTTTCTTT

d_call: TRBD2
clone_size: NA
j_call: TRBJ2-2
cdr3_length: 15
v_call: TRBV7-6
cdr3_aa: CASSFGEGYTGELFF
cdr3_nt: TGTGCCAGCAGCTTCGGGGAGGGCTACACCGGGGAGCTGTTTTTT

d_call: TRBD1
clone_size: NA
j_call: TRBJ1-6
cdr3_length: 13
v_call: TRBV7-6
cdr3_aa: CASSLQGASPLHF
cdr3_nt: TGTGCCAGCAGCTTACAGGGGGCTTCACCCCTCCACTTT

d_call: NA
clone_size: NA
j_call: TRBJ2-2
cdr3_length: 14
v_call: TRBV6-5
cdr3_aa: CASKYSFNTGELFF
cdr3_nt: TGTGCCAGCAAATACAGCTTCAACACCGGGGAGCTGTTTTTT

d_call: NA
clone_size: NA
j_call: TRBJ2-5
cdr3_length: 14
v_call: TRBV6-1
cdr3_aa: CASSERTVQETQYF
cdr3_nt: TGTGCCAGCAGTGAACGGACGGTCCAAGAGACCCAGTACTTC

d_call: NA
clone_size: NA
j_call: TRBJ2-7
cdr3_length: 14
v_call: TRBV18
cdr3_aa: CASSPLPALNEQYF
cdr3_nt: TGTGCCAGCTCACCTTTACCTGCTCTCAACGAGCAGTACTTC

d_call: TRBD1
clone_size: NA
j_call: TRBJ1-4
cdr3_length: 16
v_call: TRBV7-9
cdr3_aa: CASSPVPGTGNEKLFF
cdr3_nt: TGTGCCAGCAGCCCTGTGCCCGGGACAGGGAATGAAAAACTGTTTTTT

d_call: NA
clone_size: NA
j_call: TRBJ1-5
cdr3_length: 12
v_call: TRBV5-6
cdr3_aa: CASSITNQPQHF
cdr3_nt: TGTGCCAGCAGCATCACGAATCAGCCCCAGCATTTT

d_call: NA
clone_size: NA
j_call: TRBJ1-2
cdr3_length: 12
v_call: TRBV5-5
cdr3_aa: CASSIQGPRYTF
cdr3_nt: TGTGCCAGCAGCATACAGGGTCCGCGCTACACCTTC